A single sample is the source of the 21 T cell receptor beta chains below, sequenced in a study of blood T cell repertoires in COVID-19. The repertoire was sequenced with immunoSEQ multiplex PCR; TCRdb's copy has only in-frame clones and lacks some. The table records 150,000 or so clones, more than 85% of them present only once. Sequencing input: peripheral blood. The receptors were gathered from a man aged 55 to 70 with COVID-19, enrolled during active disease.

V is TRBV28 and J is TRBJ2-1; D call uncertain. Trimming shortened V by 2 bases and J by 0 bases, and 20 bases separated the two germline ends. The CDR3 has 19 residues. Per the germline V gene, CDR1 is MDHEN and CDR2 is SYDVKM. The CDR3 spells CASSLPTLTKRSSYNEQFF. The CDR3, as DNA: TGTGCCAGCAGTTTACCCACTCTCACCAAGCGATCCTCCTACAATGAGCAGTTCTTC.

The CDR3 coding sequence is TGTGCCAGTAGTATCGCGCCAAGCTCTGGAAACACCATATATTTT. It is translated as CASSIAPSSGNTIYF. This chain uses TRBV19 with TRBJ1-3, with unresolved D. Trimming pared 3 bases from V and 0 bases from J, leaving 9 bases between. Germline V gives CDR1 LNHDA, CDR2 SQIVND (reference sequence). The CDR3 has 15 residues.

The chain links TRBV2 to TRBJ2-1; D unresolved. The CDR3 consists of 14 residues. Trimming took 1 base from V and 5 from J, leaving 9 bases between them. Looked up from germline, CDR1 is SNHLY and CDR2 is FYNNEI. The CDR3 here is CASSEGSFDNEQFF. The CDR3, as DNA: TGTGCCAGCAGTGAAGGTAGCTTCGACAATGAGCAGTTCTTC.

The chain joins TRBV5-1 to TRBJ2-1; 10 positions match TRBD2. Germline CDR1 and CDR2: SGHRS and YFSETQ. This CDR3 contains 14 residues. The trim removed 1 base at V and 8 bases at J, leaving 3 bases unmatched. This CDR3 reads CASSLSGRADEQFF. The CDR3 DNA is TGCGCCAGCAGCTTGAGCGGGAGGGCCGATGAGCAGTTCTTC.

The chain uses TRBV6-2 or TRBV6-3 and TRBJ2-2; D possibly corresponds to TRBD2 (5 bases). The CDR3 covers 17 residues. V was trimmed by 4 bases and J by 5 bases, leaving 20 bases between them. Germline CDR1 MNHEY, CDR2 SVGEGT. CDR3 protein: CASSSPIGRGRTGELFF. The DNA for the CDR3 is TGTGCCAGCAGTTCCCCAATTGGGAGAGGCCGTACCGGGGAGCTGTTTTTT.

This chain joins TRBV6-1 and TRBJ1-4; 7 bases are a match to TRBD1. The length of the CDR3 is 16 residues. Losses at the gene ends were 4 bases for V and 0 bases for J; bases not matched to a gene: 5. CDR1 MNHNS and CDR2 SASEGT come from the germline V gene. The CDR3 sequence: CASSADRRSTNEKLFF. CDR3 DNA sequence: TGTGCCAGCAGTGCGGACAGGAGGTCAACTAATGAAAAACTGTTTTTT.

The chain uses TRBV11-2 and TRBJ1-1, with D unresolved. This CDR3 contains 15 residues. Germline V CDR1 and CDR2: SGHAT, FQNNGV. V was shortened by 1 base and J by 0 bases, with 9 bases between the two germline ends. The chain's CDR3 is CASSLVRPLNTEAFF. DNA for the CDR3: TGTGCCAGCAGCTTAGTCAGGCCCTTGAACACTGAAGCTTTCTTT.

The chain couples TRBV4-1 to TRBJ1-2, with 7 bases identical to TRBD1. The CDR3 runs 15 residues. The V gene's germline CDR1 is MGHRA and CDR2 YSYEKL. V was clipped by 0 bases and J by 3 bases; unmatched bases: 4. The CDR3 region is CASSQDLGQYYGYTF. DNA of the CDR3: TGCGCCAGCAGCCAAGATCTGGGACAGTACTATGGCTACACCTTC.

V and J are TRBV4-1 and TRBJ2-3; D perhaps matches TRBD2 (6 bases). This CDR3 is built from 16 residues. CDR1 MGHRA and CDR2 YSYEKL come from the germline V gene. V lost 1 base and J lost 4, with 15 bases in between. The CDR3 loop reads CASSQGVLGSADTQYF. CDR3 coding DNA: TGCGCCAGCAGCCAAGGAGTGCTCGGGAGCGCAGATACGCAGTATTTT.

This chain links TRBV9 with TRBJ1-2; D is undetermined. CDR1 and CDR2 (germline): SGDLS, YYNGEE. Trimming left V 4 bases short and J 5 bases short, with 15 bases between. This CDR3 has 14 residues. As DNA, the CDR3 is TGTGCCAGCAGCCCAGTGGGGAGTGAGTATGGCTACACCTTC. Its protein is CASSPVGSEYGYTF.

The gene calls are TRBV11-2 and TRBJ2-1; D perhaps matches TRBD2 (5 bases). The V gene lost 5 bases and the J gene lost 5 bases, with 13 bases spanning the gap. The CDR3 spans 14 residues. In germline, CDR1 is SGHAT, CDR2 FQNNGV. The CDR3 loop reads CASSETSGNNEQFF. CDR3 coding DNA: TGTGCCAGCAGCGAAACGTCCGGGAACAATGAGCAGTTCTTC. The full variable domain, in which reference TRBV11-2 and TRBJ2-1 provide the parts outside the CDR3, is EAGVAQSPRYKIIEKRQSVAFWCNPISGHATLYWYQQILGQGPKLLIQFQNNGVVDDSQLPKDRFSAERLKGVDSTLKIQPAKLEDSAVYLCASSETSGNNEQFFGPGTRLTVL.

The chain joins TRBV18 to TRBJ1-1; D remains ambiguous. This CDR3 is built from 16 residues. Germline V CDR1 and CDR2: KGHSH, LQKENI. The V end lost 0 bases, the J end lost 0 bases, and 11 bases lay between the germline ends. This CDR3 reads CASSPPGTVMNTEAFF. CDR3 bases: TGTGCCAGCTCACCACCTGGTACGGTAATGAACACTGAAGCTTTCTTT.

The rearrangement uses TRBV6-5 and TRBJ2-7; 7 bases map to TRBD1. Trimming took 5 bases from V and 0 from J; bases not matched to a gene: 7. The V gene's germline CDR1 is MNHEY and CDR2 SVGAGI. The CDR3 is 15 amino acids. The CDR3 loop reads CASSNPGGSSYEQYF. CDR3 DNA: TGTGCCAGCAGTAACCCAGGGGGTAGCTCCTACGAGCAGTACTTC.

This chain uses TRBV19 with TRBJ1-6, with D hard to call. The CDR3 contains 17 residues. CDR1 is LNHDA and CDR2 is SQIVND in the germline V gene (reference sequence). Trimming removed 1 base from V and 6 bases from J, with 16 bases in between. In DNA, the CDR3 is TGTGCCAGTAGTATAGCTGTCCCGGGATCTAGTAATTCACCCCTCCACTTT. It yields the protein CASSIAVPGSSNSPLHF.

The chain is built from TRBV7-8 and TRBJ1-2; the D is unclear. V lost 5 bases to trimming and J lost 4 bases, with 11 bases between them. Per the germline V gene, CDR1 is SGHVS and CDR2 is FQNEAQ. The CDR3 length is 13 residues. CDR3 in DNA: TGTGCCAGCAGCCAAGGGAGGTTCTATGGCTACACCTTC. Its translation is CASSQGRFYGYTF.

This sequence joins TRBV25-1 and TRBJ1-4, with D possibly matching TRBD1 (5 bases). Germline assignment: CDR1 MGHDK and CDR2 SYGVNS. V lost 1 base and J lost 1, with 7 bases in between. This CDR3 is built from 15 residues. The CDR3 coding sequence is TGTGCCAGCAGTGAATCGGGGGGAACTAATGAAAAACTGTTTTTT. Its protein product is CASSESGGTNEKLFF.

CDR3 DNA: TGTGCCAGCACCGCGACAGGGGGCCAGGGAGGTACGTTCGGCAATCAGCCCCAGCATTTT. Translating it yields CASTATGGQGGTFGNQPQHF. This chain uses TRBV28 with TRBJ1-5; 10 nucleotides match TRBD1. J was trimmed by 2 bases and V by 7 bases; bases with no gene match: 20. The CDR3 contains 20 residues. CDR1 and CDR2 (germline): MDHEN, SYDVKM.

The V gene is TRBV11-3, the J gene TRBJ2-5, with TRBD2 matching 7 bases. CDR3 size: 15 residues. Unmatched junction bases numbered 11, after V lost 5 bases and J lost 5 bases. Germline CDR1 reads SGHNT; CDR2 reads YENEEA. CDR3 bases: TGTGCCAGCAGCACTACCGGGAGGCCGTGGGAGACCCAGTACTTC. The encoded protein is CASSTTGRPWETQYF.

The V gene is TRBV27, the J gene TRBJ2-7; no clear D. V was clipped by 6 bases and J by 5 bases, with 5 bases between them. This CDR3 has 10 amino acids. Per germline, CDR1 MNHEY and CDR2 SMNVEV (reference sequence). For the CDR3, the DNA is TGTGCCAGCAGCCCCAACGAGCAGTACTTC. Encoded protein: CASSPNEQYF.

V usage is TRBV11-3 and J usage is TRBJ2-3; 10 bases agree with TRBD2. The CDR3 sequence is 14 residues long. With 6 bases clipped from V and 2 bases from J, the junction kept 2 bases outside the gene matches. Germline V gives CDR1 SGHNT, CDR2 YENEEA. The CDR3 region is CASRLAGNTDTQYF. In DNA form, the CDR3 reads TGTGCCAGCAGACTAGCGGGAAACACAGATACGCAGTATTTT.

This chain uses TRBV18 with TRBJ2-7; a possible D gene is TRBD2 (5 bases). The CDR3 contains 14 residues. Deletions cut 2 bases from V and 0 bases from J, with 8 bases between. CDR1 KGHSH and CDR2 LQKENI come from the germline V gene. CDR3 amino acids: CASSPVGSSYEQYF. The CDR3, as DNA: TGTGCCAGCTCACCAGTGGGGAGCTCCTACGAGCAGTACTTC.